The present T cell receptor (beta chain) was sequenced within a study of a mutant IDH1 vaccine in newly diagnosed glioma. Study details: Vaccination started 4-6 weeks after radiotherapy alone, or with temozolomide cycles.

Time point noted: week 35, safety follow-up. Every single dose of the vaccine, 300 ug of mutant IDH1 20-mer peptide, came with topical imiquimod. The patients were given eight vaccinations, one each in weeks 1, 3, 5, 7, 11, 15, 19 and 23. In every donor, the tumor was a new WHO grade 3 or 4 IDH1-mutant, ATRX-lost astrocytoma. Overall study results and limits: Vaccine-induced immune responses were detected in roughly 93% of patients.

Profiled with immunoSEQ multiplex PCR; TCRdb holds only in-frame clones, not every one. The data show some 60,000 clones, with 85% to 90% seen just once and over 1.5% held by the top ten. To note about this clone: Its antigen is as yet unknown.

Germline V gene data show CDR1 as SQVTM and CDR2 as ANQGSEA. V lost 4 bases to trimming and J lost 4 bases, with 15 bases between them. The CDR3 consists of 14 residues. This TCR derives from a man aged 35 to 55 with glioma. The starting material was PBMCs, obtained from a glioma patient whose treatment included an IDH1 peptide vaccine. The rearrangement links TRBV29-1 to TRBJ2-3; D is possibly TRBD2 (5 bases). The CDR3 reads CSVGKEVDADTQYF. The CDR3, as DNA: TGCAGCGTTGGTAAGGAGGTGGACGCAGATACGCAGTATTTT.